This TCR beta chain is from a study of control samples from healthy donors and cancer patients. This CDR3 has 15 amino acids. The V end lost 6 bases, the J end lost 8 bases, and 17 bases lay between the germline ends. Germline CDR1 is KGHSH and CDR2 is LQKENI. Clones were sequenced by immunoSEQ multiplex PCR, and TCRdb holds only the in-frame ones, with some missing. This sample lists fewer than 200,000 clones; its ten largest clones have around 2%. This TCR derives from a woman aged 25 to 39 in good health. The chain employs TRBV18 and TRBJ1-6, with D hard to call. The sample comprised blood. The CDR3: CASSPGGVDDSPLHF. The CDR3 DNA is TGTGCCAGCTCGCCAGGAGGTGTAGACGATTCACCCCTCCACTTT.